These 29 T cell receptor beta chains came from one sample sequenced in a study of breast tumors, draining lymph nodes, adjacent tissues. Using its own MiXCR run on the multiplex PCR reads, TCRdb lists one record per CDR3 protein. This sample has 20,000 to 25,000 distinct CDR3 sequences; approximately 23% occur once, and the top ten carry 13%. Sequenced: breast tumor tissue. These receptors all come from a female donor with breast cancer. Some clones in this sample may be carry-over from other donors' samples.

Concerning this clonotype itself: At one end, the junction sequence differs from germline, possibly due to a read error. This rearrangement joins TRBV20-1 to TRBJ1-6, with 7 bases identical to TRBD1. The CDR3 totals 18 residues. The germline V gene has CDR1 DFQATT and CDR2 SNEGSKA (reference sequence). The CDR3 loop reads CSAREGLGTVSFIPPPPF. CDR3 sequence (DNA): TGCAGTGCTAGAGAGGGTTTAGGGACAGTTTCCTTTATTCCCCCCCCCCCCTTT.

This clonotype was observed at least ten times. This chain links TRBV10-3 with TRBJ2-7; 12 nucleotides match TRBD2. V trimming: 2 bases; J trimming: 1 base; junction bases outside the gene matches: 0. The germline V gene encodes CDR1 ENHRY and CDR2 SYGVKD. The CDR3 is 15 amino acids. The CDR3 here is CAISEGTSGSYEQYF. The DNA for the CDR3 is TGTGCCATCAGTGAGGGGACTAGCGGGTCCTACGAGCAGTACTTC.

This clonotype was counted between two and nine times. The chain employs TRBV28 and TRBJ1-5; D uncertain. The germline V gene has CDR1 MDHEN and CDR2 SYDVKM. Trimming stripped 5 bases from V and 0 bases from J, with 11 bases between. CDR3 length: 15 amino acids. The CDR3 here is CASSNGVGSNQPQHF. DNA of the CDR3: TGTGCCAGCAGTAATGGGGTGGGTAGCAATCAGCCCCAGCATTTT. The full variable domain, in which reference TRBV28 and TRBJ1-5 provide the parts outside the CDR3, is DVKVTQSSRYLVKRTGEKVFLECVQDMDHENMFWYRQDPGLGLRLIYFSYDVKMKEKGDIPEGYSVSREKKERFSLILESASTNQTSMYLCASSNGVGSNQPQHFGDGTRLSIL.

This clonotype was seen ten or more times. The chain combines TRBV9 with TRBJ2-5; 9 bases align to TRBD2. CDR3 size: 15 residues. The trim removed 3 bases at V and 5 bases at J, leaving 8 bases unmatched. Germline V gives CDR1 SGDLS, CDR2 YYNGEE. The CDR3: CASSGGGGGEETQYF. CDR3 bases: TGTGCCAGCAGCGGTGGCGGGGGGGGGGAGGAGACCCAGTACTTC.

In its sample, this clonotype is medium-sized. The rearrangement links TRBV20-1 to TRBJ2-7, with 11 bases aligning to TRBD2. V lost 2 bases, J lost 4 bases, and 4 bases stayed unmatched. CDR1 and CDR2 from the germline V gene are DFQATT and SNEGSKA (reference sequence). There are 14 residues in the CDR3. CDR3 sequence reads: CSARFGTSGYEQYF. CDR3 nucleotide sequence: TGCAGTGCTAGATTCGGGACTAGCGGATACGAGCAGTACTTC.

As to this clonotype: Compared with germline, one end of the junction differs, possibly owing to a read error. The chain links TRBV20-1 to TRBJ2-3, with TRBD2 matching 7 bases. This CDR3 has 14 amino acids. Germline CDR1 reads DFQATT; CDR2 reads SNEGSKA (reference sequence). The CDR3 region has the DNA TGCAGTGCTAGAGAGGGGGGGGGACGAGATGCGCAGTATTTT. Protein product: CSAREGGGRDAQYF.

This clonotype was detected once. This sequence joins TRBV6-5 and TRBJ2-7; D perhaps matches TRBD2 (5 bases). This CDR3 has 13 amino acids. CDR1 and CDR2 from the germline V gene are MNHEY and SVGAGI. The V end lost 5 bases, the J end lost 3 bases, and 11 bases lay between the germline ends. CDR3 in amino acids: CASSPPRGYEQYF. DNA for the CDR3: TGTGCCAGCAGTCCTCCCCGGGGCTACGAGCAGTACTTC.

This clonotype was picked up many times. V is TRBV7-3 and J is TRBJ2-3; D may be TRBD2 (5 bases). Germline V gene data show CDR1 as SGHTA and CDR2 as FQGTGA. CDR3 length: 14 amino acids. Deletions cut 4 bases from V and 6 bases from J, with 14 bases between. The DNA of the CDR3 is TGTGCCAGCAGCTCCCGGGATCGGCGGGATACGCAGTATTTT. This sequence encodes CASSSRDRRDTQYF.

This clonotype has ten or more counts. The rearrangement links TRBV27 to TRBJ2-7, with D possibly matching TRBD2 (7 bases). Germline CDR1 is MNHEY and CDR2 is SMNVEV (reference sequence). The CDR3 is made up of 17 amino acids. V dropped 2 bases and J dropped 1 base, with 18 bases sitting between them. CDR3 protein: CASSLGTGGIRSYEQYF. In nucleotides, the CDR3 is TGTGCCAGCAGTTTAGGTACGGGGGGCATAAGGTCCTACGAGCAGTACTTC.

Concerning this clonotype: This clone may be a read error of a much larger clone one base away. The V gene is TRBV19, the J gene TRBJ1-3; D gene uncertain. This CDR3 is 12 amino acids long. The V gene's germline CDR1 is LNHDA and CDR2 SQIVND (reference sequence). In nucleotides, the CDR3 is TGTGCCAGCCGCAGATCGGGAAACACCACATATTTT. Its protein is CASRRSGNTTYF.

About this clonotype: Because it lacks the conserved phenylalanine or tryptophan at the end, this CDR3 is likely a read error. The limits of the CDR3 on the DNA are not certain, so only TCRdb's listed CDR3 is given. V gene TRBV2 combines with J gene TRBJ2-2; the table gives TRBD2 as D, unverified against the DNA. The CDR3 numbers 8 amino acids, ends counted. From germline, CDR1 is SNHLY and CDR2 FYNNEI. CDR3 sequence: CASSRREL.

Many counts were recorded for this clonotype. V usage is TRBV7-2 and J usage is TRBJ1-3, with D unresolved. Germline lookup yields CDR1 SGHTA and CDR2 FQGNSA. V lost 4 bases, J lost 2 bases, and 21 bases lay in between. The CDR3 is 18 residues long. CDR3 bases: TGTGCCAGCAGCTCTAGTGGGGTGGCAGGCTCCACTGGAAACACCATATATTTT. Residues: CASSSSGVAGSTGNTIYF.

This clonotype has just a few counts. The chain employs TRBV20-1 and TRBJ1-1, with a weak D call TRBD1 (5 bases). CDR3 size: 15 residues. The V end lost 1 base, the J end lost 4 bases, and 16 bases lay between the germline ends. CDR1 and CDR2 from the germline V gene are DFQATT and SNEGSKA (reference sequence). The CDR3 region is CSARVKGRGVTEAFF. Written as DNA, the CDR3 is TGCAGTGCTAGAGTAAAGGGGAGGGGAGTCACTGAAGCTTTCTTT.

This clonotype was recorded at least ten times. The J gene is TRBJ2-7, the V gene TRBV2; D is unclear. V was trimmed by 7 bases and J by 2 bases, leaving 12 bases between them. This CDR3 region has 13 residues. CDR1 is SNHLY, CDR2 FYNNEI, per germline. The CDR3 loop is CASIPDPAYEQYF. The CDR3 bases are TGTGCCAGCATCCCAGACCCAGCCTACGAGCAGTACTTC.

Regarding this clonotype: One junction end disagrees with the germline gene, perhaps due to a read error. J is TRBJ1-4 and V is TRBV9; D may be TRBD1 (5 bases). Germline V CDR1 and CDR2: SGDLS, YYNGEE. The CDR3 length is 14 residues. CDR3 in DNA: TGTGCCAGCAGCACGGACAACTCTAATGAAAAACTGTCTTTT. This gives the protein CASSTDNSNEKLSF. The variable domain in full, with the rest retrieved from reference TRBV9 and TRBJ1-4, is DSGVTQTPKHLITATGQRVTLRCSPRSGDLSVYWYQQSLDQGLQFLIQYYNGEERAKGNILERFSAQQFPDLHSELNLSSLELGDSALYFCASSTDNSNEKLSFGSGTQLSVL.

This clonotype showed up many times. This chain connects TRBV2 to TRBJ2-1; a weak D match, TRBD2 (6 bases). CDR1 is SNHLY, CDR2 FYNNEI, per germline. The CDR3 covers 22 residues. V was clipped by 5 bases and J by 2 bases, with 34 bases between them. The CDR3 loop reads CASSRPRLGGPRISAPYNEQFF. CDR3 coding DNA: TGTGCCAGCAGTCGTCCGCGTTTGGGGGGACCTCGAATATCGGCTCCCTACAATGAGCAGTTCTTC.

The J gene is TRBJ2-1, the V gene TRBV27; 12 bases match TRBD2. The germline V gene has CDR1 MNHEY and CDR2 SMNVEV (reference sequence). This CDR3 has 15 amino acids. The ends lost 5 bases at V and 8 bases at J; junction bases unmatched: 7. CDR3 in amino acids: CASSLTSGRVYEQFF. The CDR3 DNA reads TGTGCCAGCAGTCTGACTAGCGGGAGAGTCTATGAGCAGTTCTTC.

This clonotype has a count of ten or more. The chain employs TRBV20-1 and TRBJ2-6; D is ambiguous. This CDR3 has 15 amino acids. Trimming pared 1 base from V and 5 bases from J, leaving 12 bases between. The V gene's germline CDR1 is DFQATT and CDR2 SNEGSKA (reference sequence). The CDR3 nucleotides are TGCAGTGCTAGAGCAGTGGGTGTCTGGGCCAACGTCCTGACTTTC. It translates to CSARAVGVWANVLTF.

Within the sample, this clonotype is medium-sized. The chain combines TRBV5-6 with TRBJ2-1, with 9 bases aligning to TRBD2. J was trimmed by 5 bases and V by 1 base; bases with no gene match: 10. Germline-derived CDR1 and CDR2 are SGHDT and YYEEEE. The CDR3 totals 17 residues. The CDR3 coding sequence is TGTGCCAGCAGCTTGAATGGTGCGGGAGGGCCCCACAATGAGCAGTTCTTC. It translates to CASSLNGAGGPHNEQFF.

This clonotype has just one count. This chain joins TRBV29-1 and TRBJ2-3; 13 nucleotides line up with TRBD2. This CDR3 is built from 13 residues. In germline, CDR1 is SQVTM, CDR2 ANQGSEA. V was pared by 7 bases and J by 5 bases, with 3 bases of the junction left unmatched. DNA of the CDR3: TGCAGCGAACGGACTAGCGGGAGAGATACGCAGTATTTT. Translation: CSERTSGRDTQYF.

This clonotype was recorded at least ten times. The rearrangement joins TRBV7-9 to TRBJ1-4; D remains ambiguous. V lost 5 bases to trimming and J lost 7 bases, with 8 bases between them. This CDR3 has 12 residues. CDR1 and CDR2 from the germline V gene are SEHNR and FQNEAQ (reference sequence). The CDR3 reads CASSPNPEKLFF. Here the CDR3 DNA reads TGTGCCAGCAGCCCAAATCCTGAAAAACTGTTTTTT.

This clonotype showed up many times. This rearrangement joins TRBV19 to TRBJ1-2, with D possibly matching TRBD1 (5 bases). V gave up 2 bases and J gave up 4 bases, with 14 bases separating them. Germline CDR1 reads LNHDA; CDR2 reads SQIVND (reference sequence). This CDR3 is built from 15 residues. CDR3 DNA sequence: TGTGCCAGTAGTATACAACACACAGGCCCCTATGGCTACACCTTC. This sequence encodes CASSIQHTGPYGYTF.

This clonotype came up many times. The chain employs TRBV20-1 and TRBJ2-7; D unclear. This CDR3 contains 17 residues. Trimming cost V 1 base and J 1 base, with 20 bases left between them. Germline V gene lookup returns CDR1 DFQATT and CDR2 SNEGSKA (reference sequence). The CDR3 region has the DNA TGCAGTGCTAGAGCGGTGAAGACGGGTCAAGTTTCCTACGAGCAGTACTTC. Protein: CSARAVKTGQVSYEQYF.

This clonotype has a count of ten or more. The chain is built from TRBV12-3 or TRBV12-4 and TRBJ1-6, with 9 nucleotides matching TRBD1. This CDR3 has 14 amino acids. V was clipped by 6 bases and J by 9 bases; unmatched bases: 6. For the CDR3, the DNA is TGTGCCAGCAGAAGGACAGGGGAGACTTCACCCCTCCACTTT. The encoded protein is CASRRTGETSPLHF.

The chain employs TRBV5-1 and TRBJ1-4; D not certain. V lost 2 bases and J 8 bases, leaving 13 bases between the germline ends. The CDR3 length is 14 residues. CDR1 is SGHRS, CDR2 YFSETQ, per germline. CDR3 protein: CASSLRAQTEKLFF. CDR3 DNA: TGCGCCAGCAGCTTACGGGCACAAACAGAAAAACTGTTTTTT.

This clonotype was counted many times. The rearrangement joins TRBV13 to TRBJ2-7; no definite D call. Trimming took 2 bases from V and 2 from J, leaving 10 bases between them. Germline loops: CDR1 PRHDT, CDR2 FYEKMQ (reference sequence). The CDR3 spans 14 residues. The CDR3 DNA reads as TGTGCCAGCAGCTTAAATCTTCGGGCCTACGAGCAGTACTTC. It translates to CASSLNLRAYEQYF. Full variable domain (rest looked up from reference TRBV13 and TRBJ2-7): AAGVIQSPRHLIKEKRETATLKCYPIPRHDTVYWYQQGPGQDPQFLISFYEKMQSDKGSIPDRFSAQQFSDYHSELNMSSLELGDSALYFCASSLNLRAYEQYFGPGTRLTVT.

Many counts were recorded for this clonotype. This chain's CDR3 is CASSSEGRDETQYF. CDR3 bases: TGCGCCAGCAGCTCGGAGGGCCGGGATGAGACCCAGTACTTC. The chain recombines TRBV5-1 with TRBJ2-5; a possible D gene is TRBD2 (6 bases). The CDR3 contains 14 residues. Germline CDR1 is SGHRS and CDR2 is YFSETQ. Trimming stripped 3 bases from V and 5 bases from J, with 14 bases between.

The chain has TRBV6-2 or TRBV6-3 and TRBJ2-7; 7 bases match TRBD2. Germline V lookup: CDR1 MNHEY, CDR2 SVGEGT. Germline trimming cut 7 bases from V and 2 bases from J; bases unmatched to any gene: 5. The CDR3 has 13 amino acids. DNA of the CDR3: TGTGCCAGCAAGATGGGGGGGGCCTACGAGCAGTACTTC. Its translation is CASKMGGAYEQYF.

This clonotype occurred many times. The chain carries TRBV7-6 and TRBJ2-3; 12 bases are shared with TRBD2. This CDR3 has 17 residues. Germline trimming cut 2 bases from V and 4 bases from J; bases unmatched to any gene: 7. CDR1 is SGHVS and CDR2 is FNYEAQ in the germline V gene. In DNA form, the CDR3 reads TGTGCCAGCAGCTTATTGCCACTAGCGGGAGGCCCAGATACGCAGTATTTT. Translation: CASSLLPLAGGPDTQYF.